This TCR beta chain was profiled in a study of identical twins. The study's findings and limits: It was out-of-frame TCR alpha sharing in monozygotic twins that models underestimated. Researchers reported excess low generation probability among twin-shared out-of-frame alpha sequences.

Each cDNA held unique molecular identifiers, and template switching gave it a universal primer site. TCRdb redid the calling of the 5' RACE reads with MiXCR, one entry per CDR3 protein. The repertoire holds nearly 200,000 distinct CDR3 sequences, with more than 15% as singletons. The V gene's germline CDR1 is DFQATT and CDR2 SNEGSKA (reference sequence). V was pared by 4 bases and J by 9 bases, with 9 bases between. The CDR3 contains 11 residues. This clonotype was recorded a few times. Its antigen is currently unknown. The same data also contributed to another study, on T cells expressing NK-cell markers.

Sequencing used CD8+ T cells sorted from blood. The sequence was obtained from a woman younger than 30 in good health. The genes are TRBV20-1 and TRBJ2-2; either TRBD1 or TRBD2 may supply D (6 bases each). DNA for the CDR3: TGCAGTGCTACCGGGGGCCGGGAGCTGTTTTTT. Translating gives CSATGGRELFF.